The 14 T cell receptor beta chains in this list originate from one sample, sequenced in a study of shared clonotypes between healthy human individuals. Produced via immunoSEQ multiplex PCR; TCRdb's table is partial and in-frame only. The table has roughly 1,600,000 clones, less than 99% seen once. Sequencing was done on a sample of naive CD4+ T cells sorted from blood. Stated subset: CD45RA+ positively selected. The source is a man younger than 45 in good health.

The rearrangement joins TRBV5-4 to TRBJ2-7, with D unclear. This CDR3 spans 13 amino acids. V was clipped by 5 bases and J by 2 bases, with 11 bases between them. Per germline, CDR1 SGHNT and CDR2 YYREEE (reference sequence). CDR3 sequence reads: CASSPSAAYEQYF. The CDR3 region has the DNA TGTGCCAGCAGTCCATCTGCGGCCTACGAGCAGTACTTC.

This chain joins TRBV6-5 and TRBJ1-3; unclear D gene. The V gene's germline CDR1 is MNHEY and CDR2 SVGAGI. V was pared by 6 bases and J by 5 bases, with 11 bases between. The CDR3 runs 13 residues. The DNA for the CDR3 is TGTGCCAGCAGCCCCACGGGCCGAAACACCATATATTTT. Protein: CASSPTGRNTIYF.

The chain uses TRBV10-3 and TRBJ2-2, with D possibly matching TRBD2 (5 bases). The CDR3 extends over 13 amino acids. V was trimmed by 8 bases and J by 4 bases, leaving 11 bases between them. Germline CDR1 is ENHRY and CDR2 is SYGVKD. Here the CDR3 reads CAIASGATGELFF. DNA for the CDR3: TGTGCCATCGCGAGCGGAGCCACCGGGGAGCTGTTTTTT.

This clone came up once. Here the CDR3 DNA reads TGTGCCAGCAGTGCCGGACGGGAGGCCTACGAGCAGTACTTC. Translating it yields CASSAGREAYEQYF. The gene calls are TRBV28 and TRBJ2-7; the match to TRBD2 covers 7 bases. Germline-derived CDR1 and CDR2 are MDHEN and SYDVKM. The CDR3 consists of 14 residues. V dropped 5 bases and J dropped 2; count of bases not matched to a gene: 6.

The rearrangement uses TRBV11-2 and TRBJ2-5; 13 nucleotides agree with TRBD2. The CDR3 is made up of 18 amino acids. The germline CDR1 and CDR2 sequences are SGHAT and FQNNGV. V lost 2 bases to trimming and J lost 4 bases; unmatched junction nucleotides: 10. The CDR3 protein is CASSLKRLLAGGRETQYF. In DNA form, the CDR3 reads TGTGCCAGCAGCTTAAAACGCCTACTAGCGGGAGGGAGAGAGACCCAGTACTTC.

The chain carries TRBV6-5 and TRBJ1-5; no firm D call. The ends were cut back, 6 bases at V and 3 bases at J, with 12 bases in the middle. The CDR3 totals 14 residues. Germline CDR1 MNHEY, CDR2 SVGAGI. CDR3 nucleotides: TGTGCCAGCAGCGGTGGGAATACCAATCAGCCCCAGCATTTT. This gives the protein CASSGGNTNQPQHF.

With respect to this clone: The sample contains more than one DNA sequence encoding this CDR3. The chain joins TRBV7-3 to TRBJ2-1; D possibly corresponds to TRBD2 (6 bases). Trimming took 5 bases from V and 5 from J, leaving 10 bases between them. In germline, CDR1 is SGHTA, CDR2 FQGTGA. This CDR3 is 13 amino acids long. CDR3 in DNA: TGTGCCAGCAGCCGAGGACTAAACAATGAGCAGTTCTTC. This codes for CASSRGLNNEQFF.

This clone was recorded once. V usage is TRBV7-6 and J usage is TRBJ2-4; 11 bases match TRBD2. Germline V gene data show CDR1 as SGHVS and CDR2 as FNYEAQ. The CDR3 contains 16 residues. J was trimmed by 8 bases and V by 5 bases; bases with no gene match: 11. CDR3 sequence: CASSLTSGSGLDIQYF. CDR3 DNA sequence: TGTGCCAGCAGCCTAACTAGCGGGAGCGGACTTGACATTCAGTACTTC.

The gene calls are TRBV7-9 and TRBJ2-1; 11 positions match TRBD2. Trimming at V came to 4 bases and at J to 7 bases, leaving 6 bases not matched to a gene. CDR3 length: 15 amino acids. CDR1 is SEHNR, CDR2 FQNEAQ, per germline (reference sequence). The CDR3 coding sequence is TGTGCCAGCAGCTCACTAGCGGGAGTGACGAATGAGCAGTTCTTC. Protein product: CASSSLAGVTNEQFF. Using reference TRBV7-9 and TRBJ2-1 for the parts outside the CDR3, the full variable domain is DTGVSQNPRHKITKRGQNVTFRCDPISEHNRLYWYRQTLGQGPEFLTYFQNEAQLEKSRLLSDRFSAERPKGSFSTLEIQRTEQGDSAMYLCASSSLAGVTNEQFFGPGTRLTVL.

The CDR3 sequence is CATSKGGQGLQPQHF. The CDR3 coding sequence is TGTGCCACCAGCAAAGGCGGACAGGGATTACAGCCCCAGCATTTT. This sequence joins TRBV15 and TRBJ1-5, with 8 bases aligning to TRBD1. Trimming cost V 4 bases and J 7 bases; bases outside gene matches: 9. The length of the CDR3 is 15 residues. In germline, CDR1 is LNHNV, CDR2 YYDKDF (reference sequence).

The chain uses TRBV10-2 and TRBJ2-7; 7 nucleotides align to TRBD2. Germline assignment: CDR1 WSHSY and CDR2 SAAADI. V lost 5 bases, J lost 4 bases, and 5 bases stayed unmatched. CDR3 length equals 13 residues. CDR3 region: CASSQAGLYEQYF. In DNA, the CDR3 is TGCGCCAGCAGTCAAGCGGGATTGTACGAGCAGTACTTC.

The chain employs TRBV5-4 and TRBJ2-5; D call uncertain. V lost 4 bases to trimming and J lost 2 bases, with 9 bases between them. The CDR3 length is 13 residues. Germline V gene sequence: CDR1 SGHNT, CDR2 YYREEE (reference sequence). The CDR3 DNA follows: TGTGCCAGCAGCCCTAGATATCAAGAGACCCAGTACTTC. Translating gives CASSPRYQETQYF. The variable domain in full, completed from reference TRBV5-4 and TRBJ2-5, reads ETGVTQSPTHLIKTRGQQVTLRCSSQSGHNTVSWYQQALGQGPQFIFQYYREEENGRGNFPPRFSGLQFPNYSSELNVNALELDDSALYLCASSPRYQETQYFGPGTRLLVL.

The V gene is TRBV18, the J gene TRBJ2-1; D possibly uses TRBD1 or TRBD2 (6 bases each). The CDR3 has 15 residues. Trimming pared 3 bases from V and 9 bases from J, leaving 18 bases between. Per germline, CDR1 KGHSH and CDR2 LQKENI. The CDR3 DNA reads as TGTGCCAGCTCACCCTCGAGGAGGGGGTTAAGTGAGCAGTTCTTC. The encoded protein is CASSPSRRGLSEQFF.

The chain combines TRBV28 with TRBJ1-5; tentative D call: TRBD1 (5 bases). Trimming pared 5 bases from V and 7 bases from J, leaving 12 bases between. CDR1 is MDHEN and CDR2 is SYDVKM in the germline V gene. This CDR3 is built from 13 residues. The CDR3 sequence: CASSPGHQQPQHF. The CDR3 bases are TGTGCCAGCAGTCCTGGACACCAGCAGCCCCAGCATTTT.